These 15 T cell receptor beta chains came from one sample sequenced in a study of T cells in Graves' hyperthyroidism and ophthalmopathy. TCR beta CDR3 sequences were amplified from RNA transcripts. TCR CDR3 underwent first-round RT-PCR with the HTBI primer set. In TCRdb, the multiplex PCR reads were re-called with MiXCR into one record per CDR3 protein. The sample has hundreds of thousands of distinct CDR3 sequences, over 35% seen once; the top ten hold over 8%. The specimen was blood. The source is a man between 18 and 29 years old with Graves' hyperthyroidism.

The chain carries TRBV7-2 and TRBJ1-1, with D perhaps matching TRBD1 (5 bases). Germline V CDR1 and CDR2: SGHTA, FQGNSA. V dropped 6 bases and J dropped 0 bases, with 11 bases sitting between them. This CDR3 is 14 amino acids long. The CDR3 protein is CASSTQAVNTEAFF. The CDR3 DNA is TGTGCCAGCAGTACACAGGCCGTGAACACTGAAGCTTTCTTT.

The chain has TRBV10-3 and TRBJ2-7; D is tentatively TRBD1 or TRBD2 (5 bases each). Trimming removed 5 bases from V and 2 bases from J, with 13 bases in between. This CDR3 comprises 14 residues. Germline V CDR1 and CDR2: ENHRY, SYGVKD. CDR3 nucleotides: TGTGCCATCAGTTTCGGGACGGAGACCTACGAGCAGTACTTC. It specifies CAISFGTETYEQYF.

The rearrangement links TRBV10-3 to TRBJ1-6; D is undetermined. V lost 2 bases and J 10 bases, leaving 9 bases between the germline ends. This CDR3 is 13 amino acids long. Germline CDR1 and CDR2: ENHRY and SYGVKD. The CDR3 protein is CAISERAGSPLHF. CDR3 nucleotide sequence: TGTGCCATCAGTGAGCGGGCAGGCTCACCCCTCCACTTT.

There are a few counts of this clonotype. The CDR3 loop is CASSGTDPEAFF. CDR3 sequence (DNA): TGTGCCAGCAGTGGGACAGACCCTGAAGCTTTCTTT. The chain uses TRBV6-6 and TRBJ1-1; TRBD1 matches 7 bases. The CDR3 is 12 residues long. Trimming removed 5 bases from V and 6 bases from J; junction bases left unmatched: 3. Germline V CDR1 and CDR2: MNHNY, SVGAGI (reference sequence).

This clonotype was counted between two and nine times. The CDR3 coding sequence is TGTGCCAGCAGCTTAGAGGGCAGCGGCAATGAAAAACTGTTTTTT. This sequence encodes CASSLEGSGNEKLFF. The V call is TRBV7-9, the J call TRBJ1-4; D gene unclear. The CDR3 length is 15 residues. Per germline, CDR1 SEHNR and CDR2 FQNEAQ (reference sequence). V gave up 1 base and J gave up 5 bases, with 11 bases separating them. Based on the CDR3 plus reference TRBV7-9 and TRBJ1-4, the full variable domain is DTGVSQNPRHKITKRGQNVTFRCDPISEHNRLYWYRQTLGQGPEFLTYFQNEAQLEKSRLLSDRFSAERPKGSFSTLEIQRTEQGDSAMYLCASSLEGSGNEKLFFGSGTQLSVL.

This rearrangement joins TRBV7-2 to TRBJ1-1; D is unclear. The CDR3 has 14 amino acids. Germline lookup yields CDR1 SGHTA and CDR2 FQGNSA. The V gene lost 5 bases and the J gene lost 4 bases, with 14 bases spanning the gap. The CDR3 is CASSQELTGTEAFF. The DNA of the CDR3 is TGTGCCAGCAGCCAAGAACTGACGGGCACTGAAGCTTTCTTT.

As to this clonotype: Its ends do not fully match the called genes, so a read error is possible. The gene calls are TRBV5-1 and TRBJ2-7, with TRBD1 as a possible D gene (6 bases). This CDR3 comprises 14 residues. Per germline, CDR1 SGHRS and CDR2 YFSETQ. CDR3 amino acids: CAGSRTGTPYEQYF. The DNA of the CDR3 is TGCGCCGGCAGCAGAACAGGGACACCCTACGAGCAGTACTTC.

This clonotype was observed at least ten times. This chain connects TRBV25-1 to TRBJ2-5; the D is unclear. The CDR3 is 11 residues long. CDR1 MGHDK and CDR2 SYGVNS come from the germline V gene. Trimming shortened V by 10 bases and J by 5 bases, and 11 bases separated the two germline ends. DNA for the CDR3: TGTGCCACCTTCCAGAGCGAGACCCAGTACTTC. Its translation is CATFQSETQYF.

The chain couples TRBV5-6 to TRBJ2-5, with D perhaps given as TRBD1 or TRBD2 (5 bases each). Germline V gene lookup returns CDR1 SGHDT and CDR2 YYEEEE. Deletions cut 4 bases from V and 9 bases from J, with 13 bases between. The CDR3 is 12 amino acids. CDR3 DNA: TGTGCCAGCAGCCGTATCGTGGGGGCCCAGTACTTC. It yields the protein CASSRIVGAQYF.

As concerns this clonotype: Just one base apart from a much larger clone, this may be a read error. The V and J genes are TRBV10-3 and TRBJ2-7; 9 bases line up with TRBD1. CDR1 is ENHRY and CDR2 is SYGVKD in the germline V gene. The CDR3 consists of 13 residues. For the CDR3, the DNA is TGTGCCTTCAGTAACGGGACAGGGATCGAGCAGTACTTC. Translating gives CAFSNGTGIEQYF.

In this sample, this clonotype turned up a few times. The chain couples TRBV5-1 to TRBJ1-1; no firm D call. CDR3 length: 16 residues. The germline V and J ends were trimmed by 2 bases and 7 bases, with 21 bases remaining between them. The germline V gene encodes CDR1 SGHRS and CDR2 YFSETQ. The CDR3 loop reads CASSFHTMREAVEAFF. DNA of the CDR3: TGCGCCAGCAGCTTTCACACGATGAGGGAGGCGGTTGAAGCTTTCTTT.

This clonotype showed up many times. The gene calls are TRBV20-1 and TRBJ1-6, with TRBD1 as a possible D gene (6 bases). Trimming left V 0 bases short and J 10 bases short, with 16 bases between. This CDR3 is built from 15 residues. Germline V gene lookup returns CDR1 DFQATT and CDR2 SNEGSKA (reference sequence). Here the CDR3 DNA reads TGCAGTGCTAGAGATCCGCTCGGGGGGGCCTCACCCCTCCACTTT. It yields the protein CSARDPLGGASPLHF.

V is TRBV29-1 and J is TRBJ2-5; 11 nucleotides align to TRBD1. This CDR3 is built from 15 residues. Germline trimming cut 5 bases from V and 3 bases from J; bases unmatched to any gene: 8. Looked up from germline, CDR1 is SQVTM and CDR2 is ANQGSEA. CDR3 DNA sequence: TGCAGCGTTTTCTACTGGGGACAGGGGGAAGAGACCCAGTACTTC. It yields the protein CSVFYWGQGEETQYF.

The chain joins TRBV7-2 to TRBJ2-7, with 9 bases that match TRBD1. Germline V lookup: CDR1 SGHTA, CDR2 FQGNSA. The V segment lost 6 bases and the J segment 3 bases; nucleotides outside the gene matches: 9. The CDR3 runs 15 residues. CDR3 DNA sequence: TGTGCCAGCAGTCGGGGGACAGGGAAGGGCTACGAGCAGTACTTC. This sequence encodes CASSRGTGKGYEQYF.

As concerns this clonotype: Germline is not matched at one junction end, which may reflect a read error. The V gene is TRBV6-5, the J gene TRBJ1-1, with a possible D match to TRBD1 (5 bases). This CDR3 is 14 amino acids long. The germline gives CDR1 MNHEY, CDR2 SVGAGI. CDR3 residues: CAGSYSMGDTEAFF. Here the CDR3 DNA reads TGTGCCGGCAGTTACTCGATGGGGGACACTGAAGCTTTCTTT.